This T cell receptor beta chain was observed in a study of human T cells and chemical hapten exposure. CDR1 SGHVS and CDR2 FQNEAQ come from the germline V gene. After removal of 5 bases from V and 4 bases from J, the junction contained 16 bases not matched to a gene. The CDR3 is 17 residues long. This clonotype was seen a handful of times. The antigen is undetermined. Time point: patch test 2, 6 weeks after DPC sensitization. As to treatment: therapeutic diphenylcyclopropenone sensitization with weekly scalp DPC. Attachment of unique molecular identifiers to individual cDNA molecules was performed in the library. TCRdb fed the RACE reads into MiXCR, producing one record per CDR3 protein. Here the sample spans 140,000 or so distinct CDR3 sequences, approximately 10% being singletons. Study-wide findings and caveats: Among TCRs, those above 1 in 1000 frequency were unaffected by DPC sensitization. Significantly more large CDR3 similarity clusters were formed by expanded TCRs than by controls.

The sequenced sample was whole blood, obtained in connection with sensitization to the hapten diphenylcyclopropenone (DPC). This chain joins TRBV7-8 and TRBJ1-2, with 7 bases aligning to TRBD1. This sequence was found in a woman aged 45-65 years with alopecia areata. Some clones in this sample may be carry-over from other donors' samples. This CDR3 is CASSPRRGGQSVYGYTF. The CDR3 bases are TGTGCCAGCAGCCCTCGCAGGGGGGGACAGTCTGTCTATGGCTACACCTTC.